This TCR beta chain was obtained from a study of shared clonotypes between healthy human individuals. At the deep level, the assay was run. Unsorted PBMC replicate PCRs used approximately 290 ng DNA, tens of thousands of T cell genomes. Method: immunoSEQ multiplex PCR; TCRdb's copy keeps in-frame clones and lacks some. The data contain fewer than 550,000 clones, roughly 79% of them singletons. A single count supports this clone. The receptor was derived from a woman in her thirties or forties in good health. Some clones in this sample may be carry-over from other donors' samples. What was sequenced was PBMCs.

For the CDR3, the DNA is TGTGCCAGCAGTTTATATGGGACTGCAACTAATGAAAAACTGTTTTTT. Its translation is CASSLYGTATNEKLFF. The rearrangement uses TRBV28 and TRBJ1-4, with TRBD1 as a possible D gene (5 bases). Germline V CDR1 and CDR2: MDHEN, SYDVKM. V gave up 1 base and J gave up 0 bases, with 9 bases separating them. The CDR3 is made up of 16 amino acids.